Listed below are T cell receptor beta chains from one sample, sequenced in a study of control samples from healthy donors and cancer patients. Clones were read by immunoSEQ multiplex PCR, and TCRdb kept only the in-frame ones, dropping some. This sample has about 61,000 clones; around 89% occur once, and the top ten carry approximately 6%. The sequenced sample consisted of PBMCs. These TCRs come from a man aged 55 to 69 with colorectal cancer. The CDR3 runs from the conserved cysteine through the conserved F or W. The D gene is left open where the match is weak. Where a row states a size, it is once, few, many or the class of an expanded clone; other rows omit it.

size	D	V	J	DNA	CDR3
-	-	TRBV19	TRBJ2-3	TGTGCCAGTAGTAGAGGGAAAGAGGCGCGTACGCAGTATTTT	CASSRGKEARTQYF
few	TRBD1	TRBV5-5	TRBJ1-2	TGTGCCAGCAGATCTCAGGGGGTAGAATATGGCTACACCTTC	CASRSQGVEYGYTF
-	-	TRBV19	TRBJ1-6	TGTGCCAGTAGGTACCAGTATAATTCACCCCTCCACTTT	CASRYQYNSPLHF
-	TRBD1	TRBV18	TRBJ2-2	TGTGCCAGCTCACCACCCGGCGGGACAGGCCCCACCGGGGAGCTGTTTTTT	CASSPPGGTGPTGELFF
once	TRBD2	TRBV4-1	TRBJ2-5	TGCGCCAGCAGCCAAACGACTACGCGAGCGGGGGGCCGAGAGACCCAGTACTTC	CASSQTTTRAGGRETQYF
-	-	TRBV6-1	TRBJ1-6	TGTGCCAGCAGTGACCCTTTCCCCCTCCACTTT	CASSDPFPLHF
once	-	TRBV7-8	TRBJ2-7	TGTGCCAGCAGCCCAGGCGGCAGGCGTGCCTACGAGCAGTACTTC	CASSPGGRRAYEQYF
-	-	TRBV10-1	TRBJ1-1	TGCGCCAGCAGTGAGTCGGGGGCCCCAGGGCCTAACACTGAAGCTTTCTTT	CASSESGAPGPNTEAFF
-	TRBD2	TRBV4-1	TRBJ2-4	TGCGCCAGCAGCCAAGATCCCGAGCGGGGGAAAAACATTCAGTACTTC	CASSQDPERGKNIQYF
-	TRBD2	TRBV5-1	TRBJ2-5	TGCGCCAGCAGCTTGTCTTGGGGTAGCGGGGGGGCCCTGGAGACCCAGTACTTC	CASSLSWGSGGALETQYF
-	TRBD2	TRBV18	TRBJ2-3	TGTGCCAGCTCACCCCCGTCGGGAGGCCCGACAGATACGCAGTATTTT	CASSPPSGGPTDTQYF
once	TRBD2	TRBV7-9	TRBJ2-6	TGTGCCAGCAGCTCAGGACTAGGTCTCTCTGGGGCCAACGTCCTGACTTTC	CASSSGLGLSGANVLTF
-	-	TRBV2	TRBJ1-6	TGTGCCAGCAGTGTCCAGGGAATGCCTAATTCACCCCTCCACTTT	CASSVQGMPNSPLHF
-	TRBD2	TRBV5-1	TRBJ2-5	TGCGCCAGCAGCTTGGCCGGTAGCGGGGTTCGGGAGACCCAGTACTTC	CASSLAGSGVRETQYF
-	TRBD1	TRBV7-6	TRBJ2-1	TGTGCCAGCAGCATAACAGGGGTTGGGAATTGGGATGAGCAGTTCTTC	CASSITGVGNWDEQFF
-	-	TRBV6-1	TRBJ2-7	TGTGCCAGCAGTGAGAGTCCAGGGCAAGAGCAGTACTTC	CASSESPGQEQYF
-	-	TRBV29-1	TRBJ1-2	TGCAGCGTTGTGAGCAGGACGGGAGGCTACACCTTC	CSVVSRTGGYTF
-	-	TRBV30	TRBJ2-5	TGTGCCTGGAGTACCCCCTTGACCCAGTACTTC	CAWSTPLTQYF
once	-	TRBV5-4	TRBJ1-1	TGTGCCAGCAGCTTGGGGAATGCTGAAGCTTTCTTT	CASSLGNAEAFF
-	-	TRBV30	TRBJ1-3	TGTGCCTGGAGTGAGCAACCTGGAAACACCATATATTTT	CAWSEQPGNTIYF
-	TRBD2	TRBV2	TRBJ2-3	TGTGCCAGCAGTCTCCCCTCGGAGCGGGGGCGGGTTACGCAGTATTTT	CASSLPSERGRVTQYF
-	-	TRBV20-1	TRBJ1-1	TGCAGTGTAGGGGCTAACACTGAAGCTTTCTTT	CSVGANTEAFF
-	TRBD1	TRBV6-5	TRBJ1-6	TGTGCCAGCGGGGACAGGGATAATTCACCCCTCCACTTT	CASGDRDNSPLHF
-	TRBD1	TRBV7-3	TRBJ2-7	TGTCGAATGACAGGGTATTCCACTTTCTACGAGCAGTACTTC	CRMTGYSTFYEQYF
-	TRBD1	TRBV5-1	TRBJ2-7	TGCGCCAGCAGCTTGGGCGGACAGGCCAACTACGAGCAGTACTTC	CASSLGGQANYEQYF
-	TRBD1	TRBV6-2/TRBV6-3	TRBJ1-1	TGTGCCAGCAGTGACACAGGGGCCACTGAAGCTTTCTTT	CASSDTGATEAFF
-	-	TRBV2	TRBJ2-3	TGTGCCGGCAAAGGGTCCCTCAAGGGAGGAGATACGCAGTATTTT	CAGKGSLKGGDTQYF
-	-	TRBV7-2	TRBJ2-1	TGTGCCAGCACATACGACTCTTCCGGTGAGCAGTTCTTC	CASTYDSSGEQFF
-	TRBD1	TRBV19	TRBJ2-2	TGTGCCAGTAGCGGACAGGGCCTCACCGGGGAGCTGTTTTTT	CASSGQGLTGELFF
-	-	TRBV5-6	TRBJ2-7	TGTGCCAGCAGCTTGAACCCCAGAGCCTACGAGCAGTACTTC	CASSLNPRAYEQYF
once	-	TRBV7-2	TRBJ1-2	TGTGCCAGCAGCTTAGCTCCGGGCCTTATAGCTAACTATGGCTACACCTTC	CASSLAPGLIANYGYTF
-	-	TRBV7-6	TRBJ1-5	TGTGCCAGCAGCTTAGCCCCGCGGGGCACGGGTCAGCCCCAGCATTTT	CASSLAPRGTGQPQHF
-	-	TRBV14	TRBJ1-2	TGTGCCAGCAGCCAAGGGCCCGGCAGTCCCTATGGCTACACCTTC	CASSQGPGSPYGYTF
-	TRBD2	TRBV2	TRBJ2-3	TGTGCCACCTCTCCAAAGCGGGAAATCGAGTATTTT	CATSPKREIEYF
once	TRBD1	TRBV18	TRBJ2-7	TGTGCCAGCTCACCCCCGGGACAGGGTGGGTCCGAGCAGTACTTC	CASSPPGQGGSEQYF
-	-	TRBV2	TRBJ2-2	TGTGCCAGCAGGGCCCGGGACTCCGATTATGGCGGGGAGCTGTTTTTT	CASRARDSDYGGELFF